This TCR beta chain was sequenced in a study of T cell responses to AZD1222 COVID-19 vaccine. The germline CDR1 and CDR2 sequences are MGHRA and YSYEKL. Trimming cost V 2 bases and J 5 bases, with 16 bases left between them. The CDR3 contains 15 residues. Notes on this clone: The antigen remains undetermined.

Findings and caveats of the study: White British people made up most donors, females outnumbered males, and clonal diversity was possibly underestimated. Sampled repertoires all dated from after the peak T cell response.

Profiling relied on immunoSEQ multiplex PCR, and the TCRdb table lists in-frame clones only, not all of them. The sample records approximately 190,000 clones, around 86% being singletons. This TCR came from an adult in good health. The specimen comprised peripheral blood, sampled on day 0 of MenACWY control vaccination. The rearrangement joins TRBV4-1 to TRBJ2-7, with D unresolved. CDR3 in amino acids: CASSQTHSTSHEQYF. The CDR3, as DNA: TGCGCCAGCAGCCAAACCCATTCAACGAGCCACGAGCAGTACTTC.